The entry that follows covers one T cell receptor (beta chain) sequence. The data were obtained in a study of CD8 T cells in Susac syndrome. RNA amounts of about 0.45 to 1 ug underwent reverse transcription with random hexamers. TCRdb re-derived calls from the immunoSEQ multiplex PCR reads in MiXCR, one entry per CDR3 protein. In the table there are about 140,000 distinct CDR3 sequences, approximately 95% of which are singletons. The CDR3 runs 15 residues. Germline CDR1 is SGDLS and CDR2 is YYNGEE. With 0 bases removed from V and 4 bases from J, the gap between germline ends came to 14 bases. The chain recombines TRBV9 with TRBJ2-7; the D gene is possibly TRBD1 (6 bases). The sequence was collected from a human donor in good health. Sequencing used CD4+ T cells from PBMCs. The CDR3, as DNA: TGTGCCAGCAGCGTAGCCGCGTCAGGGGTGTACGAGCAGTACTTC. Translating it yields CASSVAASGVYEQYF.